This T cell receptor beta chain emerged from a study of blood T cell repertoires in COVID-19 (TCRdb year 2020). As for the study more broadly: Collaborator samples came from the United States, Italy and Spain and covered acute and convalescent phases of COVID-19. The prospective study material was composed of cDNA or gDNA derived from T cells, B-cell-depleted T cells, or PBMCs. The repertoires were made available in a free public database intended to serve as a resource for research on the immune response to SARS-CoV-2. The dataset comprised deeply sampled blood TCRbeta repertoires from subjects exposed to, actively infected with, or recovered from COVID-19. Nearly every sample came with metadata listing a de-identified subject ID, COVID-19 status, age in years and sex. Samples came from the ongoing ImmuneRACE study (first 160 participants) plus 1,254 subjects from 6 global collaborators. Where available, HLA class I and class II types were obtained from metadata supplied by the sample provider rather than from assay-based typing.

TCRbeta CDR3 regions were amplified from genomic DNA using the immunoSEQ Assay, a bias-controlled multiplex PCR. From the authors' description of their analysis: Nucleated cell counts per sample were estimated from amplification of reference gene primers within the assay. Sequence reads were collapsed and filtered to measure the absolute abundance of every unique TCRbeta CDR3 rearrangement. For each sample, productive Simpson clonality was calculated as the square root of Simpson's diversity index over productive rearrangements. What TCRdb holds here is the immuneACCESS table cut down to in-frame rearrangements. Part of the clones is not present; checked against another copy, under half of the missing clones reflect an unresolved V gene, and the others are unexplained. V and J calls and clone size are those listed in that table; D and trimming were worked out from the DNA. This sample is represented by about 400,000 clones; approximately 89% of them were singletons. The top ten clones comprise about 1.7% of the sample.

Points on this clone: Its antigen is currently not known. Base-call qualities are not available, and no considerably larger clone is one nucleotide away.

From the cysteine through the phenylalanine, the CDR3 covers 11 amino acids. CDR3 DNA is the only sequence kept; it has 33 bases, read in frame from the first base. From a lookup of the germline V gene, CDR1 and CDR2 are SGHTA and FQGNSA. The junction shows trimming of 4 bases on V and 3 bases on J, plus 4 bases between the germline ends. Participants in the prospective study were enrolled through a virtual design, were aged about 18 to 89 years, and lived in about two dozen United States geographic areas. To assign participants to cohorts, the prospective study relied on clinical history that participants themselves reported in a screening survey and a study questionnaire. Recovered participants in ImmuneRACE Cohort 3 were defined as having two consecutive negative NP/OP PCR tests, clearance from a healthcare professional, or resolution of symptoms. Mobile phlebotomists in the prospective study collected whole blood, serum and a nasopharyngeal or oropharyngeal swab from every participant. Additional blood draws and questionnaires over an approximately 2-month period could optionally be provided by prospective study participants. Before DNA extraction, blood samples from the prospective study were shipped at room temperature or frozen.

The investigation overall reported the following: The amount of clinical and demographic metadata varied by source and participant and was provided uncurated.

The rearrangement joined TRBV7-2 to TRBJ2-7, with the identity of the D gene unclear. The specimen sequenced was PBMCs or T cells enriched from blood (not recorded which). The source is a woman in her twenties or thirties who had recovered from COVID-19. The sequenced DNA is TGTGCCAGCAGCTCACACTACGAGCAGTACTTC. This sequence encodes CASSSHYEQYF. With all but the CDR3 taken from the reference TRBV7-2 and TRBJ2-7 genes, the full variable domain is: GAGVSQSPSNKVTEKGKDVELRCDPISGHTALYWYRQSLGQGLEFLIYFQGNSAPDKSGLPSDRFSAERTGGSVSTLTIQRTQQEDSAVYLCASSSHYEQYFGPGTRLTVT.